The clone carrying this T cell receptor beta chain occurred many times. This sample was included in a study of regulatory T cells in long-lasting Graves disease. Assembly of TCR beta libraries relied on iRepertoire HTBI primers together with Arm-PCR of CDR3 regions. MiXCR, run by TCRdb on the multiplex PCR reads, gives a single entry per CDR3 protein. Counted here are some 600,000 distinct CDR3 sequences, around 15% occurring once; the ten biggest clones make up approximately 12%. Time point specified: newly diagnosed GD, antithyroid drugs for less than 3 months. Construction of the TCR library relied on RNA isolated from PBMCs. Collection of peripheral blood (roughly 9.3 milliliters) was done using EDTA tubes. The germline V gene has CDR1 SNHLY and CDR2 FYNNEI. Trimming removed 6 bases at V and 2 bases at J, with 8 bases between. The length of the CDR3 is 13 residues. The sample was also linked to a second study, of T cells in Graves' hyperthyroidism and ophthalmopathy. From that paper: Ophthalmopathy could be told apart from stable hyperthyroidism with a 13 V-J model.

This sequence joins TRBV2 and TRBJ2-1, with D unresolved. The sequence was collected from a man younger than 35 with Graves disease. The sample was peripheral blood mononuclear cells (PBMCs), taken at new diagnosis, from a patient treated with antithyroid drugs. CDR3 in amino acids: CASRGSTYNEQFF. The CDR3 bases are TGTGCCAGCAGGGGTTCGACCTACAATGAGCAGTTCTTC.